The 26 T cell receptor beta chains presented below share a single source sample, sequenced in a study of blood T cell repertoires in COVID-19. Measured with immunoSEQ multiplex PCR; TCRdb has only the in-frame clones, and not every one. The table has more than 65,000 clones, about four fifths seen once. The material sequenced was peripheral blood. The source is a human donor in a cohort sampled during active COVID-19.

The chain links TRBV6-6 to TRBJ1-2; TRBD1 aligns across 9 bases. The germline CDR1 and CDR2 sequences are MNHNY and SVGAGI (reference sequence). The CDR3 is made up of 13 amino acids. V trimming: 8 bases; J trimming: 7 bases; junction bases outside the gene matches: 8. The chain's CDR3 is CASSQTGGGGYTF. CDR3 nucleotide sequence: TGTGCCAGCTCACAAACAGGGGGCGGTGGCTACACCTTC.

The chain uses TRBV6-5 and TRBJ1-1; D is perhaps TRBD1 (6 bases). The V end lost 6 bases, the J end lost 2 bases, and 13 bases lay between the germline ends. Germline V gene sequence: CDR1 MNHEY, CDR2 SVGAGI. The CDR3 covers 14 residues. The CDR3 DNA is TGTGCCAGCAGCAGCGACAGGAGCAACACTGAAGCTTTCTTT. It is translated as CASSSDRSNTEAFF.

The V call is TRBV19, the J call TRBJ1-2; D is ambiguous. This CDR3 has 16 amino acids. Looked up from germline, CDR1 is LNHDA and CDR2 is SQIVND (reference sequence). V was pared by 2 bases and J by 8 bases, with 21 bases between. The CDR3 DNA is TGTGCCAGTAGTATATCCCCTCACGAAATCGGGTCCGGCTACACCTTC. Protein sequence: CASSISPHEIGSGYTF.

The chain links TRBV4-1 to TRBJ2-6; D gene ambiguous. The CDR3 sequence is 16 residues long. Germline V gives CDR1 MGHRA, CDR2 YSYEKL. Deletions cut 0 bases from V and 1 base from J, with 7 bases between. The CDR3 nucleotides read TGCGCCAGCAGCCAAGAGTCTGTTTCTGGGGCCAACGTCCTGACTTTC. Protein sequence: CASSQESVSGANVLTF.

This clone has a single count. The V and J genes are TRBV27 and TRBJ2-7; D may be TRBD1 (6 bases). V lost 7 bases to trimming and J lost 2 bases, with 15 bases between them. CDR3 length: 14 residues. Germline V gene lookup returns CDR1 MNHEY and CDR2 SMNVEV (reference sequence). CDR3 nucleotide sequence: TGTGCCAGCACATTCCGGGACACCCCCTACGAGCAGTACTTC. This sequence encodes CASTFRDTPYEQYF.

The chain carries TRBV5-1 and TRBJ2-7; perhaps TRBD2 as D (7 bases). Germline V gives CDR1 SGHRS, CDR2 YFSETQ. V was shortened by 5 bases and J by 5 bases, with 17 bases between the two germline ends. The CDR3 has 14 amino acids. For the CDR3, the DNA is TGCGCCAGCAGTCCTGGGCGGGGGCGCGACGAGCAGTACTTC. Its translation is CASSPGRGRDEQYF.

The chain couples TRBV5-5 to TRBJ2-6; 9 bases fit TRBD1. The CDR3 has 18 residues. Germline values: CDR1 SGHKS, CDR2 YYEKEE (reference sequence). Trimming took 2 bases from V and 2 from J; bases not matched to a gene: 8. The CDR3 loop is CASSLRTGTGTGANVLTF. In nucleotides, the CDR3 is TGTGCCAGCAGCTTAAGAACCGGGACAGGGACTGGGGCCAACGTCCTGACTTTC.

This clone was detected only a few times. The CDR3 loop is CASSWGQGSGQPQHF. The CDR3 DNA reads as TGTGCCAGCAGCTGGGGACAGGGAAGCGGTCAGCCCCAGCATTTT. This chain joins TRBV5-6 and TRBJ1-5, with TRBD1 matching 9 bases. CDR1 is SGHDT and CDR2 is YYEEEE in the germline V gene. The CDR3 has 15 amino acids. With V trimmed by 3 bases and J by 6 bases, 7 bases remained unmatched.

This chain connects TRBV10-3 to TRBJ1-5; D is unresolved. Germline assignment: CDR1 ENHRY and CDR2 SYGVKD. V gave up 0 bases and J gave up 7 bases, with 7 bases separating them. The CDR3 extends over 13 amino acids. The CDR3: CAISESGYQPQHF. DNA for the CDR3: TGTGCCATCAGTGAGTCCGGGTACCAGCCCCAGCATTTT.

The chain joins TRBV19 to TRBJ2-2; 7 bases are shared with TRBD1. There are 13 residues in the CDR3. Losses at the gene ends were 4 bases for V and 6 bases for J; bases not matched to a gene: 2. Germline lookup yields CDR1 LNHDA and CDR2 SQIVND (reference sequence). CDR3 residues: CASSNTGAGELFF. The DNA of the CDR3 is TGTGCCAGTAGTAATACAGGGGCCGGGGAGCTGTTTTTT.

This clone was counted a few times. This chain links TRBV7-2 with TRBJ1-2; TRBD1 matches at 8 bases. Germline lookup yields CDR1 SGHTA and CDR2 FQGNSA. Unmatched junction bases numbered 7, after V lost 6 bases and J lost 4 bases. The CDR3 length is 14 residues. The CDR3 DNA sequence: TGTGCCAGCAGACCGACAGGGGAACCCTATGGCTACACCTTC. The encoded protein is CASRPTGEPYGYTF.

The chain recombines TRBV18 with TRBJ2-7; the D gene is possibly TRBD1 (6 bases). There are 15 residues in the CDR3. V dropped 5 bases and J dropped 2 bases, with 16 bases sitting between them. CDR1 and CDR2 (germline): KGHSH, LQKENI. The CDR3 DNA is TGTGCCAGCTCATCCCGACAGGCGATCGCCTACGAGCAGTACTTC. It encodes CASSSRQAIAYEQYF.

The V call is TRBV11-2, the J call TRBJ2-1, with 7 positions matching TRBD1. CDR1 and CDR2 (germline): SGHAT, FQNNGV. The V segment lost 3 bases and the J segment 2 bases; nucleotides outside the gene matches: 10. The CDR3 loop spans 17 amino acids. The CDR3 DNA is TGTGCCAGCAGCTTCGCCCTGACAGGGTCGACCTACAATGAGCAGTTCTTC. Amino acids: CASSFALTGSTYNEQFF.

The table lists this clone with a count of one. The chain recombines TRBV10-3 with TRBJ1-4; 8 positions match TRBD1. The CDR3 covers 15 residues. Germline V gene sequence: CDR1 ENHRY, CDR2 SYGVKD. The J segment lost 7 bases and the V segment lost 4 bases, leaving 8 bases of the junction unmatched. For the CDR3, the DNA is TGTGCCATCAGTGGAAATGGACAGGGCGGTGAAAAACTGTTTTTT. Its protein is CAISGNGQGGEKLFF.

This clone was seen only a few times. This rearrangement joins TRBV7-9 to TRBJ2-1, with a weak D call TRBD2 (6 bases). The ends were cut back, 5 bases at V and 6 bases at J, with 17 bases in the middle. The CDR3 loop spans 15 amino acids. Germline V gene data show CDR1 as SEHNR and CDR2 as FQNEAQ (reference sequence). Here the CDR3 DNA reads TGTGCCAGCAGCCCTAATGGGGACTTCCTCAATGAGCAGTTCTTC. Translating gives CASSPNGDFLNEQFF.

The chain employs TRBV2 and TRBJ1-3; no reliable D call. CDR3 length: 18 amino acids. The V end was cut by 2 bases, the J end by 4 bases, with 21 bases between. CDR1 is SNHLY, CDR2 FYNNEI, per germline. CDR3 sequence reads: CASSEWLSKILQGNTIYF. CDR3 sequence (DNA): TGTGCCAGCAGTGAATGGCTGAGCAAAATACTACAAGGAAACACCATATATTTT. The full variable domain, in which reference TRBV2 and TRBJ1-3 provide the parts outside the CDR3, is EPEVTQTPSHQVTQMGQEVILRCVPISNHLYFYWYRQILGQKVEFLVSFYNNEISEKSEIFDDQFSVERPDGSNFTLKIRSTKLEDSAMYFCASSEWLSKILQGNTIYFGEGSWLTVV.

This chain connects TRBV7-9 to TRBJ2-7; perhaps TRBD1 as D (6 bases). V was pared by 1 base and J by 5 bases, with 9 bases between. The CDR3 loop spans 13 amino acids. The germline CDR1 and CDR2 sequences are SEHNR and FQNEAQ (reference sequence). The CDR3 protein is CASSLGTVNEQYF. CDR3 DNA sequence: TGTGCCAGCAGCTTAGGGACAGTAAACGAGCAGTACTTC.

The gene calls are TRBV7-3 and TRBJ2-3; 9 bases line up with TRBD2. The trim removed 4 bases at V and 8 bases at J, leaving 13 bases unmatched. The germline gives CDR1 SGHTA, CDR2 FQGTGA. This CDR3 is built from 16 residues. The CDR3 protein is CASSSLLAGGLGTQYF. Here the CDR3 DNA reads TGTGCCAGCAGCTCCCTCCTGGCGGGGGGGTTAGGTACGCAGTATTTT. Together with reference TRBV7-3 and TRBJ2-3, the CDR3 gives the full variable domain: GAGVSQTPSNKVTEKGKYVELRCDPISGHTALYWYRQSLGQGPEFLIYFQGTGAADDSGLPNDRFFAVRPEGSVSTLKIQRTERGDSAVYLCASSSLLAGGLGTQYFGPGTRLTVL.

With regard to this clone: The DNA is left out, because the CDR3 cannot be placed on it with certainty; the CDR3 is given as TCRdb lists it. The CDR3 protein is CASSKPFGPGGYTF. The rearrangement uses TRBV21-1 and TRBJ1-2; the DNA was not used to check the table's D call, TRBD1. TRBV21-1 is listed as a pseudogene. The CDR3 comprises 14 residues, both ends counted.

This sequence joins TRBV19 and TRBJ2-7; 14 nucleotides align to TRBD2. J was trimmed by 4 bases and V by 5 bases; bases with no gene match: 7. Germline V gene sequence: CDR1 LNHDA, CDR2 SQIVND (reference sequence). This CDR3 has 16 amino acids. The CDR3: CASSRRGTSGGYEQYF. CDR3 sequence (DNA): TGTGCCAGTAGTCGGCGGGGGACTAGCGGGGGTTACGAGCAGTACTTC.

V is TRBV5-1 and J is TRBJ2-7; 10 bases line up with TRBD2. Germline V CDR1 and CDR2: SGHRS, YFSETQ. This CDR3 contains 14 residues. V shed 4 bases, J shed 9 bases, and the junction held 10 bases outside the gene matches. The chain's CDR3 is CASSATPGLAWQYF. CDR3 sequence (DNA): TGCGCCAGCAGCGCCACCCCGGGACTAGCGTGGCAGTACTTC. Based on the CDR3 plus reference TRBV5-1 and TRBJ2-7, the full variable domain is KAGVTQTPRYLIKTRGQQVTLSCSPISGHRSVSWYQQTPGQGLQFLFEYFSETQRNKGNFPGRFSGRQFSNSRSEMNVSTLELGDSALYLCASSATPGLAWQYFGPGTRLTVT.

The V gene is TRBV5-8, the J gene TRBJ2-2, with 7 bases lining up with TRBD1. The CDR3 runs to 19 residues. The germline gives CDR1 SGHTS, CDR2 YDEGEE. V was clipped by 0 bases and J by 0 bases; unmatched bases: 11. CDR3 sequence reads: CASSLGSAVGTANTGELFF. CDR3 bases: TGTGCCAGCAGCTTGGGATCGGCAGTTGGGACAGCGAACACCGGGGAGCTGTTTTTT.

J is TRBJ1-2 and V is TRBV7-9; D ambiguous. Germline lookup yields CDR1 SEHNR and CDR2 FQNEAQ (reference sequence). The CDR3 is 14 amino acids. V lost 1 base to trimming and J lost 8 bases, with 14 bases between them. The CDR3 here is CASSLGMLTGGYTF. The CDR3 region has the DNA TGTGCCAGCAGCTTAGGGATGCTGACGGGGGGCTACACCTTC.

The chain couples TRBV12-3 or TRBV12-4 to TRBJ2-7, with D perhaps TRBD1 (6 bases). The length of the CDR3 is 13 residues. V was pared by 5 bases and J by 5 bases, with 13 bases between. CDR3 amino acids: CASSPRTGNEQYF. The CDR3 coding sequence is TGTGCCAGCAGTCCCAGAACAGGGAACGAGCAGTACTTC.

The chain recombines TRBV9 with TRBJ1-2, with 10 bases matching TRBD1. Germline-derived CDR1 and CDR2 are SGDLS and YYNGEE. The CDR3 totals 16 residues. The junction had 10 bases not matched to a gene; V was cut back by 3 bases and J by 5 bases. DNA of the CDR3: TGTGCCAGCAGCGCTCACTGGACAGGGGGGGTGTATGGCTACACCTTC. Its translation: CASSAHWTGGVYGYTF.

This sequence joins TRBV9 and TRBJ1-1; D remains ambiguous. The V gene lost 0 bases and the J gene lost 5 bases, with 14 bases spanning the gap. The CDR3 covers 15 residues. Germline values: CDR1 SGDLS, CDR2 YYNGEE. DNA of the CDR3: TGTGCCAGCAGCGTAGAGGCCAGGCCATGGACTGAAGCTTTCTTT. Protein sequence: CASSVEARPWTEAFF.